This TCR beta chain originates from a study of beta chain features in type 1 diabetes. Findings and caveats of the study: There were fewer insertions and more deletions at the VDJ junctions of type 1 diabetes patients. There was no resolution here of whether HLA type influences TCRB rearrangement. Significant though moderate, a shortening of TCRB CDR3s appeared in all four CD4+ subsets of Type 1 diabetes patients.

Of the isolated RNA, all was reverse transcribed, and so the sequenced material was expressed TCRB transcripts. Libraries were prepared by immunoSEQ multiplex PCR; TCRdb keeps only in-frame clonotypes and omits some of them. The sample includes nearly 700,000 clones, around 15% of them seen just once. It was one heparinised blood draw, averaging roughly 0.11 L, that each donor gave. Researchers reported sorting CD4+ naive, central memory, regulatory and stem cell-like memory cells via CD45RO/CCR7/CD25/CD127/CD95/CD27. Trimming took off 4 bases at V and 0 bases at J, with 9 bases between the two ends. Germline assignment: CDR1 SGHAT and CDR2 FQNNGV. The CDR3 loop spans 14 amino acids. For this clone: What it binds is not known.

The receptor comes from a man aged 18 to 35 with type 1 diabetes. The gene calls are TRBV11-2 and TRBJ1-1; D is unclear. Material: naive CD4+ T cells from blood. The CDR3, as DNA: TGTGCCAGCAGCTCTGTGGGGATGAACACTGAAGCTTTCTTT. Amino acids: CASSSVGMNTEAFF.